The clone carrying this TCR beta chain was counted a few times. The antigen is unknown. Though probably carrying unrecorded immune exposures, donors were nominally healthy at sampling. Both 60 Vbeta primers and 13 Jbeta primers went into the PCR. The assay was immunoSEQ multiplex PCR, and TCRdb's table has in-frame clones only and misses some. The sample contains fewer than 200,000 clones, approximately 78% of which appear only once. Germline CDR1 SGHNT, CDR2 YYREEE (reference sequence). The CDR3 runs 16 residues. The trim removed 2 bases at V and 1 base at J, leaving 5 bases unmatched. This specimen comes from a study of cytomegalovirus exposure and HLA in healthy donors. Regarding the study as a whole: The availability of immune exposure information extended only to CMV serostatus. The authors considered a cluster of highly shared sequence variants likely to be a sequencing artifact.

The sequence was collected from a woman younger than 35 in good health and CMV-seronegative. The sequenced sample consisted of PBMCs. V is TRBV5-4 and J is TRBJ2-1, with 8 positions matching TRBD2. Here the CDR3 DNA reads TGTGCCAGCAGCTTAAGAGAGCGGGAGTCCTACAATGAGCAGTTCTTC. Its protein is CASSLRERESYNEQFF.